This T cell receptor beta chain was sequenced in a study of T-cell memory formation after mild COVID-19. TCRdb reprocessed the 5' RACE reads via MiXCR and lists one record per CDR3 protein. This table holds 200,000 to 250,000 distinct CDR3 sequences, 27% found once. This clonotype was counted a few times. This clonotype was obtained from an adult woman who had mild COVID-19 (a few samples of this study predate the infection). Cell type and time point are not known. The sequencing sample was made of PBMCs or a T cell subset sorted from them (not recorded which).

CDR3: CAWSRLGSAQYF. The CDR3 nucleotides read TGTGCCTGGAGCAGGTTGGGGTCAGCCCAGTACTTC. V and J are TRBV30 and TRBJ2-5; D unresolved. This CDR3 has 12 residues. V was trimmed by 3 bases and J by 9 bases, leaving 14 bases between them. Germline V gene data show CDR1 as GTSNPN and CDR2 as SVGIG (reference sequence).